Listed below are T cell receptor beta chains from one sample, sequenced in a study of T-cell memory formation after mild COVID-19. TCRdb ran MiXCR on the 5' RACE reads and lists one entry per CDR3 protein. This table holds around 250,000 distinct CDR3 sequences, approximately 9% found once. The sample taken for sequencing was PBMCs or a T cell subset sorted from them (not recorded which). These receptors were collected from a young man who had mild COVID-19 (a few samples of this study predate the infection). Cell type and time point are not known. The CDR3 runs from the conserved cysteine through the conserved F or W. D genes are given only for firm matches. Clone sizes are given selectively: once, few, many, or a class where the clone is expanded.

d_call: NA; v_call: TRBV20-1; j_call: TRBJ1-2; clone_size: few; cdr3_length: 11; cdr3_nt: TGCAGTGCCCTTAGGACTGATGGCTACACCTTC; cdr3_aa: CSALRTDGYTF
d_call: NA; v_call: TRBV12-3/TRBV12-4; j_call: TRBJ1-1; clone_size: few; cdr3_length: 11; cdr3_nt: TGTGCCAGCAGTTTACGGCAGTTGGCTTTCTTT; cdr3_aa: CASSLRQLAFF
d_call: NA; v_call: TRBV29-1; j_call: TRBJ1-4; clone_size: NA; cdr3_length: 8; cdr3_nt: TGCAGCGTTGAAAAACTGTTTTTT; cdr3_aa: CSVEKLFF
d_call: NA; v_call: TRBV29-1; j_call: TRBJ1-5; clone_size: many; cdr3_length: 14; cdr3_nt: TGCAGCGTTGAAGAAAGCGGGGGCAATCAGCCCCAGCATTTT; cdr3_aa: CSVEESGGNQPQHF
d_call: NA; v_call: TRBV29-1; j_call: TRBJ2-2; clone_size: few; cdr3_length: 16; cdr3_nt: TGCAGCGTTGAAGATGGTTTCAAGTTACCCACCGGGGAGCTGTTTTTT; cdr3_aa: CSVEDGFKLPTGELFF
d_call: NA; v_call: TRBV6-2/TRBV6-3; j_call: TRBJ2-1; clone_size: few; cdr3_length: 12; cdr3_nt: TGTGCCAGCATGTCTTCCTACAATGAGCAGTTCTTC; cdr3_aa: CASMSSYNEQFF
d_call: TRBD1; v_call: TRBV6-5; j_call: TRBJ2-1; clone_size: few; cdr3_length: 16; cdr3_nt: TGTGCCAGCAGTTACGAAATAGCGACAGGGAACGATGAGCAGTTCTTC; cdr3_aa: CASSYEIATGNDEQFF
d_call: TRBD2; v_call: TRBV3-1; j_call: TRBJ2-3; clone_size: few; cdr3_length: 16; cdr3_nt: TGTGCCAGCAGCCCGGCCCGGGGGGGGGGCACAGATACGCAGTATTTT; cdr3_aa: CASSPARGGGTDTQYF
d_call: NA; v_call: TRBV4-3; j_call: TRBJ2-1; clone_size: few; cdr3_length: 15; cdr3_nt: TGCGCCAGCAGCCAAGAACCTAGCCCGTACAATGAGCAGTTCTTC; cdr3_aa: CASSQEPSPYNEQFF
d_call: TRBD1; v_call: TRBV2; j_call: TRBJ2-5; clone_size: few; cdr3_length: 14; cdr3_nt: TGTGCCAGCAGTGGACAGGGGTACTCGGAGACCCAGTACTTC; cdr3_aa: CASSGQGYSETQYF
d_call: NA; v_call: TRBV4-3; j_call: TRBJ1-5; clone_size: NA; cdr3_length: 13; cdr3_nt: TGCGCCAGCAGCCAAGATGGCGAACAGCCCCAGCATTTT; cdr3_aa: CASSQDGEQPQHF
d_call: NA; v_call: TRBV6-5; j_call: TRBJ2-3; clone_size: NA; cdr3_length: 12; cdr3_nt: TGTGCCAGCGGGATGATGGGAGATACGCAGTATTTT; cdr3_aa: CASGMMGDTQYF
d_call: NA; v_call: TRBV18; j_call: TRBJ1-4; clone_size: few; cdr3_length: 15; cdr3_nt: TGTGCCAGCTCACCTAGCCCGGGGACTAGTGAAAAACTGTTTTTT; cdr3_aa: CASSPSPGTSEKLFF
d_call: TRBD1; v_call: TRBV12-3/TRBV12-4; j_call: TRBJ2-7; clone_size: NA; cdr3_length: 12; cdr3_nt: TGTGCCAGCAGTGGGACAGATTACGAGCAGTACTTC; cdr3_aa: CASSGTDYEQYF
d_call: NA; v_call: TRBV9; j_call: TRBJ2-2; clone_size: NA; cdr3_length: 15; cdr3_nt: TGTGCCAGCAGCGTATGGACCGGGCGAGAAGGGGAGCTGTTTTTT; cdr3_aa: CASSVWTGREGELFF
d_call: NA; v_call: TRBV15; j_call: TRBJ2-4; clone_size: NA; cdr3_length: 12; cdr3_nt: TGTGCCACCTCGGGGGCCAAAAACATTCAGTACTTC; cdr3_aa: CATSGAKNIQYF
d_call: NA; v_call: TRBV7-9; j_call: TRBJ2-3; clone_size: NA; cdr3_length: 15; cdr3_nt: TGTGCCAGCAGCTCGTCCCGTGGGCGCACAGATACGCAGTATTTT; cdr3_aa: CASSSSRGRTDTQYF
d_call: NA; v_call: TRBV4-1; j_call: TRBJ1-4; clone_size: many; cdr3_length: 18; cdr3_nt: TGCGCCAGCAGCCAAGATCGGGGCACCGATGCAACTAATGAAAAACTGTTTTTT; cdr3_aa: CASSQDRGTDATNEKLFF
d_call: NA; v_call: TRBV3-1; j_call: TRBJ2-2; clone_size: NA; cdr3_length: 13; cdr3_nt: TGTGCCAGCAGCCAAGAGGCCACCGGGGAGCTGTTTTTT; cdr3_aa: CASSQEATGELFF
d_call: TRBD1; v_call: TRBV11-3; j_call: TRBJ2-1; clone_size: few; cdr3_length: 13; cdr3_nt: TGTGCCAGCAGCCACTCAGGGGGCAATGAGCAGTTCTTC; cdr3_aa: CASSHSGGNEQFF
d_call: NA; v_call: TRBV7-2; j_call: TRBJ1-6; clone_size: NA; cdr3_length: 15; cdr3_nt: TGTGCCAGCAGCTTAGGGATCCCGGGGGGCTCACCCCTCCACTTT; cdr3_aa: CASSLGIPGGSPLHF
d_call: NA; v_call: TRBV27; j_call: TRBJ2-3; clone_size: NA; cdr3_length: 17; cdr3_nt: TGTGCCAGCAGTTCCCTCTGGGGGTTGGGTGGCACAGATACGCAGTATTTT; cdr3_aa: CASSSLWGLGGTDTQYF
d_call: NA; v_call: TRBV18; j_call: TRBJ2-3; clone_size: NA; cdr3_length: 14; cdr3_nt: TGTGCCAGCTCAACACTAGGGAGCACAGATACGCAGTATTTT; cdr3_aa: CASSTLGSTDTQYF
d_call: TRBD2; v_call: TRBV7-7; j_call: TRBJ2-1; clone_size: many; cdr3_length: 15; cdr3_nt: TGTGCTAGCAGCTTATCTAGCGGGGGTATTTATGAGCAGTTCTTC; cdr3_aa: CASSLSSGGIYEQFF
d_call: TRBD1; v_call: TRBV18; j_call: TRBJ2-1; clone_size: NA; cdr3_length: 15; cdr3_nt: TGTGCCAGCTCCCCGGACAGGGGGGCCTACAATGAGCAGTTCTTC; cdr3_aa: CASSPDRGAYNEQFF
d_call: NA; v_call: TRBV12-3/TRBV12-4; j_call: TRBJ1-3; clone_size: NA; cdr3_length: 13; cdr3_nt: TGTGCCTCGACGGACCTCTCTGGAAACACCATATATTTT; cdr3_aa: CASTDLSGNTIYF
d_call: TRBD1; v_call: TRBV29-1; j_call: TRBJ1-1; clone_size: NA; cdr3_length: 15; cdr3_nt: TGCAGCGTGGACGGGACAGGGGGCATGAACACTGAAGCTTTCTTT; cdr3_aa: CSVDGTGGMNTEAFF
d_call: NA; v_call: TRBV6-5; j_call: TRBJ2-5; clone_size: NA; cdr3_length: 12; cdr3_nt: TGTGCCAGCAGGGACTACACGGAGACCCAGTACTTC; cdr3_aa: CASRDYTETQYF